Listed here are 21 T cell receptor beta chains from one sample, sequenced in a study of T cell responses to AZD1222 COVID-19 vaccine. Here immunoSEQ multiplex PCR was the method, and the copy in TCRdb shows in-frame clones only, minus some. This sample carries some 130,000 clones, approximately 84% of them seen once, and the ten largest clones take more than 20%. The source material was peripheral blood, sampled on day 0 of AZD1222 vaccination. The source is an adult in good health.

V usage is TRBV7-2 and J usage is TRBJ2-7; no clear D gene. The CDR3 consists of 15 residues. Germline V gene data show CDR1 as SGHTA and CDR2 as FQGNSA. Trimming took off 0 bases at V and 2 bases at J, with 11 bases between the two ends. The CDR3 region has the DNA TGTGCCAGCAGCTTAGCGTACGTAAAGACCTACGAGCAGTACTTC. It encodes CASSLAYVKTYEQYF.

The CDR3 DNA follows: TGTGCCAGCATGACAGGCCGAGGGACTGAAGCTTTCTTT. Translation: CASMTGRGTEAFF. The chain is built from TRBV12-3 or TRBV12-4 and TRBJ1-1, with a weak D call TRBD1 (6 bases). The length of the CDR3 is 13 residues. V was pared by 7 bases and J by 5 bases, with 14 bases between.

There are a few counts of this clone. V and J are TRBV4-3 and TRBJ1-6; possibly TRBD1 for D (6 bases). This CDR3 comprises 17 residues. CDR1 and CDR2 (germline): LGHNA, YSLEER. The V end was cut by 0 bases, the J end by 9 bases, with 18 bases between. In nucleotides, the CDR3 is TGCGCCAGCAGCCAAGACTCCAGGGGTGGTTACGGTTCACCCCTCCACTTT. Encoded protein: CASSQDSRGGYGSPLHF.

V is TRBV10-3 and J is TRBJ2-2; TRBD1 aligns across 7 bases. V lost 4 bases and J lost 3; bases outside the gene matches: 8. CDR3 size: 16 residues. Germline CDR1 ENHRY, CDR2 SYGVKD. DNA of the CDR3: TGTGCCATCAGTGCCCAGACAGGGATGCACACCGGGGAGCTGTTTTTT. Protein product: CAISAQTGMHTGELFF.

This clone came up a few times. The chain joins TRBV5-5 to TRBJ1-1; D not resolved. V lost 2 bases, J lost 6 bases, and 11 bases lay in between. CDR3 length: 13 residues. Germline loops: CDR1 SGHKS, CDR2 YYEKEE (reference sequence). For the CDR3, the DNA is TGTGCCAGCAGCTTACGCCGGATCCCTGAAGCTTTCTTT. Encoded protein: CASSLRRIPEAFF.

The chain recombines TRBV30 with TRBJ1-2; unclear D gene. V was clipped by 5 bases and J by 0 bases, with 10 bases between them. Germline lookup yields CDR1 GTSNPN and CDR2 SVGIG (reference sequence). CDR3 size: 13 residues. CDR3 DNA sequence: TGTGCCTGGGGACGGATTGCTAACTATGGCTACACCTTC. Protein product: CAWGRIANYGYTF.

The V and J genes are TRBV4-2 and TRBJ2-6; no clear D gene. V gave up 0 bases and J gave up 2 bases, with 8 bases separating them. From germline, CDR1 is LGHNA and CDR2 YNFKEQ. The CDR3 is 16 amino acids. The CDR3 DNA reads as TGTGCCAGCAGCCAAGATCGCCAGACTGGGGCCAACGTCCTGACTTTC. This codes for CASSQDRQTGANVLTF.

The V gene is TRBV6-4, the J gene TRBJ1-2, with TRBD1 matching 11 bases. The germline V gene has CDR1 MRHNA and CDR2 SNTAGT. Trimming removed 5 bases from V and 7 bases from J; junction bases left unmatched: 6. There are 14 residues in the CDR3. Here the CDR3 DNA reads TGTGCCAGCAGTTCCGGGACAGGGGGTGTTGGCTACACCTTC. Translating gives CASSSGTGGVGYTF.

The rearrangement uses TRBV6-5 and TRBJ1-1; D is unresolved. Per germline, CDR1 MNHEY and CDR2 SVGAGI. The V gene lost 6 bases and the J gene lost 3 bases, with 11 bases spanning the gap. This CDR3 contains 13 residues. CDR3 DNA: TGTGCCAGCAGCCAGGAAAGATACACTGAAGCTTTCTTT. It translates to CASSQERYTEAFF.

The rearrangement uses TRBV6-1 and TRBJ2-7; tentative D call: TRBD2 (5 bases). With 2 bases removed from V and 6 bases from J, the gap between germline ends came to 17 bases. The CDR3 loop spans 15 amino acids. From germline, CDR1 is MNHNS and CDR2 SASEGT. The CDR3 is CASSEIRTGVGEQYF. The CDR3 nucleotides are TGTGCCAGCAGTGAAATTAGGACTGGGGTAGGCGAGCAGTACTTC.

This rearrangement joins TRBV11-3 to TRBJ2-2; the match to TRBD1 covers 9 bases. Germline-derived CDR1 and CDR2 are SGHNT and YENEEA. Trimming at V came to 1 base and at J to 7 bases, leaving 4 bases not matched to a gene. This CDR3 region has 15 residues. Here the CDR3 reads CASSLVGTGYGELFF. CDR3 DNA: TGTGCCAGCAGCTTAGTTGGGACAGGGTACGGGGAGCTGTTTTTT.

This clone was detected a few times. The chain carries TRBV28 and TRBJ1-5; unclear D gene. V was shortened by 4 bases and J by 10 bases, with 23 bases between the two germline ends. The V gene's germline CDR1 is MDHEN and CDR2 SYDVKM. This CDR3 contains 16 residues. CDR3 sequence (DNA): TGTGCCAGCAGTTCTCCCTCGGGCCGCTTGGGTGACCCCCAGCATTTT. Its translation: CASSSPSGRLGDPQHF.

The genes are TRBV4-3 and TRBJ1-5; D is undetermined. Germline assignment: CDR1 LGHNA and CDR2 YSLEER. This CDR3 region has 13 residues. The germline V and J ends were trimmed by 4 bases and 11 bases, with 15 bases remaining between them. The CDR3 is CASSLFEYGAQHF. The DNA of the CDR3 is TGCGCCAGCAGCCTGTTCGAGTATGGGGCCCAGCATTTT.

V gene TRBV19 combines with J gene TRBJ1-1; 10 nucleotides agree with TRBD1. There are 16 residues in the CDR3. The V gene's germline CDR1 is LNHDA and CDR2 SQIVND (reference sequence). V was pared by 11 bases and J by 4 bases, with 16 bases of the junction left unmatched. Here the CDR3 reads CASKAGTGVGVTEAFF. CDR3 nucleotide sequence: TGTGCCTCGAAGGCCGGGACAGGGGTAGGTGTCACTGAAGCTTTCTTT.

This chain connects TRBV3-1 (or the pseudogene TRBV3-2) to TRBJ1-2, with D possibly TRBD1 on 5 matching bases. The CDR3 has 14 amino acids. The V gene lost 0 bases and the J gene lost 5 bases, with 10 bases spanning the gap. CDR1 LGHDT and CDR2 YNNKEL come from the germline V gene (reference sequence). The CDR3 here is CASSQDRGLYGYTF. For the CDR3, the DNA is TGTGCCAGCAGCCAAGATCGGGGGTTATATGGCTACACCTTC.

This clone was recorded once. This chain links TRBV3-1 (or the pseudogene TRBV3-2) with TRBJ1-1; D is undetermined. The ends were cut back, 4 bases at V and 1 base at J, with 10 bases in the middle. The length of the CDR3 is 14 residues. Germline-derived CDR1 and CDR2 are LGHDT and YNNKEL (reference sequence). The CDR3 nucleotides read TGTGCCAGCAGCCGATTGACGAAGAACACTGAAGCTTTCTTT. Translating it yields CASSRLTKNTEAFF.

V and J are TRBV11-2 and TRBJ1-6; the D gene is possibly TRBD1 (6 bases). V was shortened by 5 bases and J by 4 bases, with 9 bases between the two germline ends. CDR1 and CDR2 (germline): SGHAT, FQNNGV. This CDR3 comprises 14 residues. The CDR3 reads CASSPGQYNSPLHF. The CDR3 bases are TGTGCCAGCAGCCCCGGACAGTATAATTCACCCCTCCACTTT.

J is TRBJ2-3 and V is TRBV6-5; D unresolved. V was pared by 1 base and J by 2 bases, with 7 bases between. Germline CDR1 and CDR2: MNHEY and SVGAGI. The CDR3 runs 14 residues. The CDR3 region is CASSYWQDTDTQYF. As DNA, the CDR3 is TGTGCCAGCAGTTACTGGCAGGACACAGATACGCAGTATTTT.

V gene TRBV5-4 combines with J gene TRBJ2-5; D is unresolved. The CDR3 is 16 residues long. Trimming took 1 base from V and 5 from J, leaving 18 bases between them. Germline V gives CDR1 SGHNT, CDR2 YYREEE (reference sequence). CDR3 amino acids: CASSLNSPRSSETQYF. CDR3 bases: TGTGCCAGCAGCTTGAATTCCCCCAGGTCGTCGGAGACCCAGTACTTC. The variable domain in full, with the rest retrieved from reference TRBV5-4 and TRBJ2-5, is ETGVTQSPTHLIKTRGQQVTLRCSSQSGHNTVSWYQQALGQGPQFIFQYYREEENGRGNFPPRFSGLQFPNYSSELNVNALELDDSALYLCASSLNSPRSSETQYFGPGTRLLVL.

Comments on this clone: Other DNA sequences from this sample encode an identical CDR3 as well. V gene TRBV5-1 combines with J gene TRBJ2-5; TRBD1 is a possible D gene (5 bases). CDR1 and CDR2 (germline): SGHRS, YFSETQ. With 2 bases removed from V and 3 bases from J, the gap between germline ends came to 8 bases. The CDR3 totals 13 residues. CDR3 region: CASSLGVEETQYF. The CDR3 DNA sequence: TGCGCCAGCAGCTTAGGGGTTGAAGAGACCCAGTACTTC.

The V gene is TRBV28, the J gene TRBJ2-2; unclear D gene. Germline V lookup: CDR1 MDHEN, CDR2 SYDVKM. V lost 5 bases to trimming and J lost 5 bases, with 6 bases between them. The CDR3 extends over 12 amino acids. The CDR3 spells CASSHGTGELFF. The CDR3 region has the DNA TGTGCCAGCAGTCACGGGACCGGGGAGCTGTTTTTT.